Below are 26 T cell receptor beta chains sequenced from a single sample in a study of T-cell reconstitution after alpha-beta-depleted transplantation in children. Unique molecular identifiers were used to barcode this TCRbeta library. TCRdb independently ran MiXCR on the PCR reads; one entry per CDR3 protein. The sample includes 200,000 to 250,000 distinct CDR3 sequences, about 24% seen only once; the top ten take about 5%. The sequencing here drew on PBMCs, mostly from graft donor cells, taken 360 days after TCRalphabeta/CD19-depleted stem cell transplant. The receptors shown here come from a female patient between 2 and 15 years old who had a stem cell transplant for congenital amegakaryocytic thrombocytopenia, so the T cells may come from the graft donor.

This clonotype was counted a few times. This sequence joins TRBV29-1 and TRBJ2-1; tentative D call: TRBD2 (5 bases). The CDR3 loop spans 15 amino acids. Germline lookup yields CDR1 SQVTM and CDR2 ANQGSEA. Trimming shortened V by 2 bases and J by 4 bases, and 15 bases separated the two germline ends. CDR3 coding DNA: TGCAGCGTTGAAATTCCGAGGGCCCTATACAATGAGCAGTTCTTC. Its translation is CSVEIPRALYNEQFF.

The V and J genes are TRBV5-1 and TRBJ2-2; TRBD2 agrees at 7 bases. CDR3 length: 14 residues. J lost 7 bases, V lost 0 bases, and 3 bases had no gene match. Germline CDR1 is SGHRS and CDR2 is YFSETQ. CDR3 loop: CASSLAASGGELFF. CDR3 in DNA: TGCGCCAGCAGCTTGGCGGCTAGCGGCGGGGAGCTGTTTTTT.

This chain uses TRBV4-1 with TRBJ2-1; a weak D match, TRBD2 (6 bases). The CDR3 is made up of 18 amino acids. The germline V gene has CDR1 MGHRA and CDR2 YSYEKL. The V gene lost 3 bases and the J gene lost 6 bases, with 24 bases spanning the gap. CDR3 DNA sequence: TGCGCCAGCAGCCAGGGCCCTCTAGGGCGGGAAGGTCGCAATGAGCAGTTCTTC. As protein: CASSQGPLGREGRNEQFF.

This clonotype came up a few times. This chain's CDR3 is CASSPQLANMNTEAFF. For the CDR3, the DNA is TGTGCCAGCTCACCGCAGCTTGCGAACATGAACACTGAAGCTTTCTTT. The chain employs TRBV18 and TRBJ1-1; D is uncertain. The CDR3 totals 16 residues. Germline V CDR1 and CDR2: KGHSH, LQKENI. V lost 3 bases and J lost 0, with 14 bases in between.

The chain employs TRBV28 and TRBJ1-1, with D perhaps matching TRBD1 (5 bases). The V gene's germline CDR1 is MDHEN and CDR2 SYDVKM. This CDR3 is 13 amino acids long. V lost 6 bases, J lost 6 bases, and 14 bases lay in between. CDR3 sequence (DNA): TGTGCCAGCAGGTACGGTGGGGGGTCTGAAGCTTTCTTT. Its translation: CASRYGGGSEAFF.

This clonotype was counted between two and nine times. The J gene is TRBJ2-5, the V gene TRBV30, with D possibly TRBD1 on 5 matching bases. The CDR3 extends over 12 amino acids. V lost 3 bases, J lost 5 bases, and 10 bases lay in between. The germline V gene encodes CDR1 GTSNPN and CDR2 SVGIG (reference sequence). The CDR3 loop reads CAWRGPVETQYF. The CDR3 DNA follows: TGTGCCTGGAGGGGGCCCGTCGAGACCCAGTACTTC.

CDR3 DNA: TGTGCCAGCAGTTGGGAGACTAGCGGTTACAATGAGCAGTTCTTC. Protein product: CASSWETSGYNEQFF. This chain uses TRBV27 with TRBJ2-1; TRBD2 agrees at 9 bases. Per the germline V gene, CDR1 is MNHEY and CDR2 is SMNVEV (reference sequence). With V trimmed by 4 bases and J by 4 bases, 5 bases remained unmatched. The CDR3 runs 15 residues.

The count of this clonotype is one. This rearrangement joins TRBV25-1 to TRBJ1-2, with D unclear. Germline values: CDR1 MGHDK, CDR2 SYGVNS. V lost 0 bases and J 8 bases, leaving 7 bases between the germline ends. The CDR3 runs to 12 residues. CDR3 region: CASSEYRWGYTF. For the CDR3, the DNA is TGTGCCAGCAGTGAATACCGGTGGGGCTACACCTTC.

J is TRBJ1-5 and V is TRBV12-3 or TRBV12-4, with D possibly matching TRBD1 (5 bases). The CDR3 sequence is 17 residues long. Trimming shortened V by 1 base and J by 2 bases, and 15 bases separated the two germline ends. CDR3 nucleotide sequence: TGTGCCAGCAGTTTAGGGGGGAAGAGAGCCGGCAATCAGCCCCAGCATTTT. Amino acids: CASSLGGKRAGNQPQHF.

This clonotype was picked up many times. This rearrangement joins TRBV5-1 to TRBJ1-1; 7 bases are shared with TRBD1. The CDR3 contains 14 residues. With V trimmed by 3 bases and J by 2 bases, 4 bases remained unmatched. CDR1 is SGHRS and CDR2 is YFSETQ in the germline V gene. CDR3 residues: CASSSGQANTEAFF. The CDR3 DNA reads as TGCGCCAGCAGCTCCGGACAGGCCAACACTGAAGCTTTCTTT.

This clonotype has only a few counts. The genes are TRBV12-5 and TRBJ1-2, with D unclear. Germline assignment: CDR1 LGHNT and CDR2 FRNRAP. This CDR3 is 13 amino acids long. V lost 0 bases to trimming and J lost 8 bases, with 10 bases between them. CDR3 sequence: CASGLVDLRGYTF. The CDR3, as DNA: TGTGCTAGTGGTTTGGTAGATTTGCGGGGCTACACCTTC.

This clonotype has only a few counts. The rearrangement uses TRBV20-1 and TRBJ2-3, with D possibly being TRBD2 (5 bases). Germline-derived CDR1 and CDR2 are DFQATT and SNEGSKA (reference sequence). V lost 6 bases, J lost 0 bases, and 13 bases lay in between. The length of the CDR3 is 14 residues. CDR3 DNA sequence: TGCAGTGCGGGTCTCGGCGGGAGCACAGATACGCAGTATTTT. It translates to CSAGLGGSTDTQYF.

V and J are TRBV28 and TRBJ2-7; 7 bases match TRBD1. The CDR3 loop spans 14 amino acids. Germline CDR1 MDHEN, CDR2 SYDVKM. V lost 4 bases to trimming and J lost 2 bases; unmatched junction nucleotides: 5. CDR3 sequence: CASSSRTGAYEQYF. The CDR3 DNA follows: TGTGCCAGCAGTTCCCGGACAGGAGCCTACGAGCAGTACTTC.

This clonotype was found a few times. This chain joins TRBV12-3 or TRBV12-4 and TRBJ2-6, with D perhaps TRBD2 (7 bases). The CDR3 length is 18 residues. The V gene lost 3 bases and the J gene lost 0 bases, with 15 bases spanning the gap. CDR3 sequence reads: CASSFSRGGISGANVLTF. CDR3 nucleotide sequence: TGTGCCAGCAGTTTTTCTAGGGGGGGTATCTCTGGGGCCAACGTCCTGACTTTC.

This clonotype showed up many times. This chain uses TRBV29-1 with TRBJ2-5; 12 nucleotides align to TRBD2. The CDR3 spans 17 residues. V lost 4 bases and J lost 3; bases outside the gene matches: 12. CDR1 and CDR2 (germline): SQVTM, ANQGSEA. CDR3 bases: TGCAGCGTTGCGGGCGGACTAGCGGGAAAGGTAGAAGAGACCCAGTACTTC. Residues: CSVAGGLAGKVEETQYF.

A few counts support this clonotype. The rearrangement links TRBV28 to TRBJ2-7, with unresolved D. Trimming pared 2 bases from V and 0 bases from J, leaving 8 bases between. This CDR3 is built from 14 residues. Germline lookup yields CDR1 MDHEN and CDR2 SYDVKM. In DNA, the CDR3 is TGTGCCAGCAGTTTAGCGCGGAACTCCTACGAGCAGTACTTC. Encoded protein: CASSLARNSYEQYF. The variable domain in full, with the rest retrieved from reference TRBV28 and TRBJ2-7, is DVKVTQSSRYLVKRTGEKVFLECVQDMDHENMFWYRQDPGLGLRLIYFSYDVKMKEKGDIPEGYSVSREKKERFSLILESASTNQTSMYLCASSLARNSYEQYFGPGTRLTVT.

This clonotype was found a few times. The V call is TRBV3-1, the J call TRBJ2-2; tentatively, D is TRBD1 (7 bases). The CDR3 loop spans 17 amino acids. Germline V lookup: CDR1 LGHDT, CDR2 YNNKEL (reference sequence). Trimming stripped 0 bases from V and 3 bases from J, with 14 bases between. For the CDR3, the DNA is TGTGCCAGCAGCCAAGATTTGGGCAGGGGGGACACCGGGGAGCTGTTTTTT. This gives the protein CASSQDLGRGDTGELFF.

The chain recombines TRBV12-3 or TRBV12-4 with TRBJ1-1; D unclear. Trimming took off 3 bases at V and 4 bases at J, with 9 bases between the two ends. CDR3 length: 13 amino acids. The CDR3: CASSFLRGTEAFF. The CDR3 nucleotides read TGTGCCAGCAGTTTTCTCCGCGGCACTGAAGCTTTCTTT.

The chain joins TRBV28 to TRBJ2-7; D is perhaps TRBD1 (5 bases). Germline CDR1 is MDHEN and CDR2 is SYDVKM. The V gene lost 5 bases and the J gene lost 0 bases, with 17 bases spanning the gap. This CDR3 comprises 16 residues. The CDR3 reads CASSIRTGRVSYEQYF. CDR3 sequence (DNA): TGTGCCAGCAGTATCCGAACCGGCAGGGTCTCCTACGAGCAGTACTTC. The full variable domain, with the rest looked up from reference TRBV28 and TRBJ2-7, is DVKVTQSSRYLVKRTGEKVFLECVQDMDHENMFWYRQDPGLGLRLIYFSYDVKMKEKGDIPEGYSVSREKKERFSLILESASTNQTSMYLCASSIRTGRVSYEQYFGPGTRLTVT.

This clonotype was observed a few times. This sequence joins TRBV7-8 and TRBJ2-1, with 16 nucleotides matching TRBD2. V lost 2 bases and J lost 3; bases outside the gene matches: 10. The V gene's germline CDR1 is SGHVS and CDR2 FQNEAQ. The CDR3 runs 20 residues. CDR3 coding DNA: TGTGCCAGCAGCTTAAGACCGGGACTAGCGGGGGGGTTCCTCTACAATGAGCAGTTCTTC. It translates to CASSLRPGLAGGFLYNEQFF.

This chain uses TRBV20-1 with TRBJ2-1, with D possibly TRBD2 on 6 matching bases. This CDR3 contains 13 residues. Deletions cut 5 bases from V and 4 bases from J, with 12 bases between. Germline CDR1 DFQATT, CDR2 SNEGSKA (reference sequence). The CDR3 DNA follows: TGCAGTGCTGGGGACTCGCCATACAATGAGCAGTTCTTC. This codes for CSAGDSPYNEQFF.

This clonotype was picked up one time. The chain links TRBV11-3 to TRBJ2-5; unclear D gene. V lost 2 bases, J lost 5 bases, and 9 bases lay in between. CDR1 SGHNT and CDR2 YENEEA come from the germline V gene. The CDR3 contains 13 residues. In DNA, the CDR3 is TGTGCCAGCAGCTTACACTTCCTGGAGACCCAGTACTTC. It translates to CASSLHFLETQYF.

This clonotype was observed a handful of times. V and J are TRBV25-1 and TRBJ1-1; D is unclear. The germline V and J ends were trimmed by 6 bases and 5 bases, with 7 bases remaining between them. CDR1 is MGHDK, CDR2 SYGVNS, per germline. The CDR3 covers 11 residues. CDR3 sequence reads: CASRAGTEAFF. The DNA of the CDR3 is TGTGCCAGCAGGGCTGGGACTGAAGCTTTCTTT. Supplemented by reference TRBV25-1 and TRBJ1-1, the full variable domain reads EADIYQTPRYLVIGTGKKITLECSQTMGHDKMYWYQQDPGMELHLIHYSYGVNSTEKGDLSSESTVSRIRTEHFPLTLESARPSHTSQYLCASRAGTEAFFGQGTRLTVV.

This clonotype appeared a few times. This sequence joins TRBV27 and TRBJ1-2; D ambiguous. V was pared by 3 bases and J by 1 base, with 9 bases between. Germline V lookup: CDR1 MNHEY, CDR2 SMNVEV (reference sequence). The CDR3 totals 14 residues. The CDR3 nucleotides read TGTGCCAGCAGTTTCGGCAGATTTAACTATGGCTACACCTTC. Translation gives CASSFGRFNYGYTF.

This clonotype was seen ten or more times. The chain joins TRBV12-3 or TRBV12-4 to TRBJ1-5, with no clear D. The V end lost 1 base, the J end lost 2 bases, and 3 bases lay between the germline ends. This CDR3 spans 13 amino acids. CDR3 loop: CASSLERNQPQHF. DNA of the CDR3: TGTGCCAGCAGTTTAGAGCGCAATCAGCCCCAGCATTTT.

This clonotype came up once. The rearrangement links TRBV20-1 to TRBJ1-1; TRBD1 matches at 9 bases. With 4 bases clipped from V and 3 bases from J, the junction kept 12 bases outside the gene matches. CDR1 and CDR2 (germline): DFQATT, SNEGSKA (reference sequence). CDR3 length equals 16 residues. For the CDR3, the DNA is TGCAGTGCTACTCCGGGACAGGGTGTCGTGCACACTGAAGCTTTCTTT. Encoded protein: CSATPGQGVVHTEAFF.